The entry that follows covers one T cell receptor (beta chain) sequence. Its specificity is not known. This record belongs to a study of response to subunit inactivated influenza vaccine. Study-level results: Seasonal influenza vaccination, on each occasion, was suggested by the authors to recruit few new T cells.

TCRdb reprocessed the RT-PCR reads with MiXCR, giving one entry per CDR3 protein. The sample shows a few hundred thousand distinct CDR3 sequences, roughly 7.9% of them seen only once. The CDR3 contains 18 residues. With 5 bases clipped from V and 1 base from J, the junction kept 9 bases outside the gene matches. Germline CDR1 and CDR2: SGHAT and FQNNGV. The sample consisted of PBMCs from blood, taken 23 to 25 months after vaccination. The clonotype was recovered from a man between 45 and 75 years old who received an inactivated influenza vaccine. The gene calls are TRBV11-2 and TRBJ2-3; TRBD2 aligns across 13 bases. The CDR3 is CASSPTSGGALGTDTQYF. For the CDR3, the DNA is TGTGCCAGCAGCCCCACTAGCGGGGGGGCCCTTGGCACAGATACGCAGTATTTT.